This T cell receptor beta chain stems from a study of early T cells in non-severe SARS-CoV-2 infection. Study-level information: Bulk RNA from unsorted whole blood was sequenced; chains were unpaired.

Study-wide results and caveats: VDJdb matching favored anti-spike CD8 responses, missing private and CD4 specificities.

This clonotype was found a few times. Its antigen remains unknown. Individual cDNA molecules received unique molecular identifiers. TCRdb fed the 5' RACE reads into MiXCR, producing one record per CDR3 protein. The repertoire includes some 64,000 distinct CDR3 sequences, approximately 8.8% of them detected once, and 13% sits in the top ten. The input for sequencing was whole blood, taken at baseline. The sequence came from an adult who was a healthcare worker with PCR-confirmed SARS-CoV-2 infection or an uninfected control (not recorded which).

DNA for the CDR3: TGTGCCAGCAGCCACCTGGTCGGTCAAACCGACACGCAGTATTTT. As protein: CASSHLVGQTDTQYF. This chain links TRBV3-1 with TRBJ2-3; D ambiguous. This CDR3 has 15 amino acids. The germline V gene encodes CDR1 LGHDT and CDR2 YNNKEL (reference sequence). The germline V and J ends were trimmed by 3 bases and 9 bases, with 19 bases remaining between them.